Listed here are 3 T cell receptor beta chains from one sample, sequenced in a study of cytomegalovirus exposure and HLA in healthy donors (dated by TCRdb to about 2017). Libraries were constructed by the immunoSEQ multiplex PCR assay. The multiplex PCR relied on a mix of 60 forward primers for TCR Vbeta segments and 13 reverse primers for TCR Jbeta segments. TCRdb took this table from immuneACCESS and kept in-frame rearrangements with V and J called. Such tables lack part of the clones; where checked against another copy, unresolved V genes explain under half of the gap, and the rest is unexplained. The sample data list some 160,000 clones, and 60% to 80% of these were observed just once. About 2.4% of the sample is held by the ten biggest clonotypes. The specimen sequenced was PBMCs. These receptors all come from a man aged 55-75 years in good health and CMV-seronegative.

The chain employs TRBV6-1 and TRBJ2-1, with a tentative D call TRBD2 (5 bases). Germline V lookup: CDR1 MNHNS, CDR2 SASEGT. The CDR3 covers 13 residues. Deletions cut 4 bases from V and 10 bases from J, with 14 bases between. The CDR3 region is CASSGRLLAEQFF. The CDR3 DNA follows: TGTGCCAGCAGTGGGAGGCTGCTAGCAGAGCAGTTCTTC.

The rearrangement uses TRBV7-9 and TRBJ2-1, with D possibly TRBD2 on 6 matching bases. V was clipped by 0 bases and J by 0 bases, with 12 bases between them. CDR3 length equals 17 residues. Looked up from germline, CDR1 is SEHNR and CDR2 is FQNEAQ (reference sequence). The CDR3 sequence: CASSLATGEVSYNEQFF. The DNA of the CDR3 is TGTGCCAGCAGCTTAGCGACCGGGGAGGTCTCCTACAATGAGCAGTTCTTC.

The genes are TRBV13 and TRBJ2-5, with D unresolved. The last part of the DNA fits TRBJ2-7 better; the J call may be wrong. Per the germline V gene, CDR1 is PRHDT and CDR2 is FYEKMQ (reference sequence). The CDR3 has 11 amino acids. Written as DNA, the CDR3 is TGTGCCAGCAGCCGATCCTACGAGCAGTACTTC. Encoded protein: CASSRSYEQYF.